This entry features one TCR beta chain sequence. Seattle cases were enrolled at active infection and followed longitudinally. Trimming at V came to 0 bases and at J to 6 bases, leaving 6 bases not matched to a gene. From germline, CDR1 is MNHEY and CDR2 SVGAGI. CDR3 size: 15 residues. The data were obtained in a study of blood T cell repertoires in COVID-19. The overall study: There were acute and convalescent COVID-19 samples, and they came from the United States, Italy and Spain.

In the original workflow: Amplification with reference gene primers provided the estimates of nucleated cell counts. Using immunoSEQ multiplex PCR, the repertoire was profiled, and TCRdb retains in-frame clones only, with some absent. V and J calls and clone size follow that table, whereas D and trimming were derived from the DNA. Among over 200,000 clones listed, 70% to 90% were seen once. The source is a man younger than 40 with COVID-19, enrolled during active disease. Input material: peripheral blood. The chain uses TRBV6-5 and TRBJ2-7; 9 nucleotides match TRBD2. CDR3 in DNA: TGTGCCAGCAGTTACTCACGCGGGGGGGCCTTCGAGCAGTACTTC. This translates into CASSYSRGGAFEQYF.